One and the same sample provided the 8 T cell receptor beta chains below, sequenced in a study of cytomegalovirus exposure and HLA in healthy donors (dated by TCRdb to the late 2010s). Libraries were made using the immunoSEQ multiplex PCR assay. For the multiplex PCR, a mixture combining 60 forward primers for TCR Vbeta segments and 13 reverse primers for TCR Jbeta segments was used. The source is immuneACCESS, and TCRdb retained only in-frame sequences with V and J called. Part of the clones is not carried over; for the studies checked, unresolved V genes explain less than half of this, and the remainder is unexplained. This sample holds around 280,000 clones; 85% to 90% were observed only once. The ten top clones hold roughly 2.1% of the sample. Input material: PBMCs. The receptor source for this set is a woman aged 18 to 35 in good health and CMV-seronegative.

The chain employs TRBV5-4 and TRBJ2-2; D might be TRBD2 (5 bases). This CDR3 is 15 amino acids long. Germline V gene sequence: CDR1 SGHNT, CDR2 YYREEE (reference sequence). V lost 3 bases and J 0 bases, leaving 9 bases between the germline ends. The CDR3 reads CASSSNSANTGELFF. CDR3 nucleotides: TGTGCCAGCAGCTCGAATAGCGCGAACACCGGGGAGCTGTTTTTT.

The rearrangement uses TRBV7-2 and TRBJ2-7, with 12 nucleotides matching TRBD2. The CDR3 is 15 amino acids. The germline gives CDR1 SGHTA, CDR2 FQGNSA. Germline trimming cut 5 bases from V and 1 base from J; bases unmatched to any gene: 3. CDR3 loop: CASSPTSGGSYEQYF. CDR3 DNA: TGTGCCAGCAGCCCTACTAGCGGGGGGTCCTACGAGCAGTACTTC.

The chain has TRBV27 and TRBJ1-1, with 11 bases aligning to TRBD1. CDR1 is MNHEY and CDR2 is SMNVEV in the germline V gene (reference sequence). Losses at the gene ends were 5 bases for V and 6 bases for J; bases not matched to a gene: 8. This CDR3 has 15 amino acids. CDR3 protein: CASSPRTGGVAEAFF. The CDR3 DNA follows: TGTGCCAGCAGTCCCCGGACAGGGGGCGTCGCTGAAGCTTTCTTT.

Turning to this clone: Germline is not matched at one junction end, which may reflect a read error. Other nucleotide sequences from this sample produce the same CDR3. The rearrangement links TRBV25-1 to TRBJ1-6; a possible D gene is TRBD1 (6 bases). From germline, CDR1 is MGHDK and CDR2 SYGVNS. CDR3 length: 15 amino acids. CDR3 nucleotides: TGTGCCAGCAGAATAAGAGGACAGTATAATTCCCCCCTCCACTTT. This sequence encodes CASRIRGQYNSPLHF.

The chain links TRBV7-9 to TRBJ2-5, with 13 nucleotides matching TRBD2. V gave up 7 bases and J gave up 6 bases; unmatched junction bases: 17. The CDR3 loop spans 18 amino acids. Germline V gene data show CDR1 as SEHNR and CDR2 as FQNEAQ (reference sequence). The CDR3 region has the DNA TGTGCCAGCACGCGGCCCGGGGATACTAGCGGGGGGGCACAGACCCAGTACTTC. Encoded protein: CASTRPGDTSGGAQTQYF.

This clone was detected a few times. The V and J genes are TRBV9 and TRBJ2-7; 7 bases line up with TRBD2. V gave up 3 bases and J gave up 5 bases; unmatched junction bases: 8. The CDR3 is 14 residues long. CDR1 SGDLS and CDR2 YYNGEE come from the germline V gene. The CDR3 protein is CASSGGLVAHEQYF. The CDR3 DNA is TGTGCCAGCAGCGGCGGACTAGTAGCCCACGAGCAGTACTTC.

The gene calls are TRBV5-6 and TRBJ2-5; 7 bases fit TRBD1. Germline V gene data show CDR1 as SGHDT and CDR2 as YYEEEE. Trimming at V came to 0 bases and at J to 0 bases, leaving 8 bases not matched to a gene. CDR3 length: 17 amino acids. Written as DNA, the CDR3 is TGTGCCAGCAGCTTGGACAGGGGCCCAAGGTACCAAGAGACCCAGTACTTC. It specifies CASSLDRGPRYQETQYF.

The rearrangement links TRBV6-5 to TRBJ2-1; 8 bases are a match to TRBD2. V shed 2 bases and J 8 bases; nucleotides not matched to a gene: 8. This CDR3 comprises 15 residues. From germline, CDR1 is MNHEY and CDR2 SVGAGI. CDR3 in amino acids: CASSYLSGTSDEQFF. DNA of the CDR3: TGTGCCAGCAGTTACCTCTCCGGGACTAGTGATGAGCAGTTCTTC.